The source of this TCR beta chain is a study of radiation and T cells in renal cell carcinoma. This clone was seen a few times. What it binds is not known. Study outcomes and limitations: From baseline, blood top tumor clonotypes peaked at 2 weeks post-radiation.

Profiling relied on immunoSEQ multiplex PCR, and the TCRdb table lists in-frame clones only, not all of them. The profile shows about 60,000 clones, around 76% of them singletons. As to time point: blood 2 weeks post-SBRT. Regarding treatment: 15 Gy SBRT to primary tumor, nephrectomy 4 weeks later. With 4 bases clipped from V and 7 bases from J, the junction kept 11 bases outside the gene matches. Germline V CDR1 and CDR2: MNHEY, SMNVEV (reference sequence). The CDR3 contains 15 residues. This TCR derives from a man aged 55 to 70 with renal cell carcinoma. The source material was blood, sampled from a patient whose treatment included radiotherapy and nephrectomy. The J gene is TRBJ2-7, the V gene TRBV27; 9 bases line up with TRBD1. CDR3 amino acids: CASSSPTRDREEQYF. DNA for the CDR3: TGTGCCAGCAGTTCCCCCACCCGGGACAGGGAGGAGCAGTACTTC.